The present TCR beta chain was sequenced within a study of neoadjuvant anti-PD-1 for oral cavity cancer. Trimming removed 8 bases from V and 7 bases from J; junction bases left unmatched: 12. From germline, CDR1 is MNHNS and CDR2 SASEGT. This CDR3 spans 14 amino acids. Using immunoSEQ multiplex PCR, the repertoire was profiled, and TCRdb retains in-frame clones only, with some absent. Among around 17,000 clones listed, around two thirds were seen once. This chain joins TRBV6-1 and TRBJ2-7; TRBD1 aligns across 9 bases. The sample was PBMCs, taken before nivolumab (anti-PD-1) treatment. This sequence was found in a person aged 40 to 85 with oral cavity squamous cell carcinoma. The CDR3 protein is CASWEAQGAREQYF. The DNA of the CDR3 is TGTGCCAGCTGGGAGGCACAGGGGGCGAGAGAGCAGTACTTC.